The 16 T cell receptor beta chains given below trace back to one sample, sequenced in a study of shared clonotypes between healthy human individuals. Sequencing was performed with immunoSEQ multiplex PCR; in TCRdb, only in-frame clones are kept and a portion is missing. The table shows hundreds of thousands of clones, with less than 80% occurring only once. The sequenced sample was memory CD4+ T cells sorted from blood. The subset here: CD45RA-negative fraction. The receptor source for this set is a woman aged 25 to 39 in good health.

The CDR3: CASRRYSATGELFF. CDR3 nucleotide sequence: TGTGCCAGCAGACGCTACTCAGCGACCGGGGAGCTGTTTTTT. V gene TRBV27 combines with J gene TRBJ2-2; D is unclear. CDR1 is MNHEY and CDR2 is SMNVEV in the germline V gene (reference sequence). This CDR3 has 14 amino acids. Trimming took 6 bases from V and 5 from J, leaving 13 bases between them.

This clone has a single count. The chain joins TRBV4-1 to TRBJ1-2; 7 bases map to TRBD1. Trimming took 0 bases from V and 5 from J; bases not matched to a gene: 12. Germline CDR1 is MGHRA and CDR2 is YSYEKL. The CDR3 runs 17 residues. CDR3 amino acids: CASSQDRDRNRGYGYTF. The CDR3 DNA sequence: TGCGCCAGCAGCCAAGACCGGGACAGAAATCGCGGGTATGGCTACACCTTC.

This clone was seen just once. This same CDR3 is encoded by further DNA sequences in the sample. This rearrangement joins TRBV18 to TRBJ2-7; D unresolved. Deletions cut 2 bases from V and 2 bases from J, with 7 bases between. CDR3 length equals 13 residues. CDR1 and CDR2 from the germline V gene are KGHSH and LQKENI. CDR3 sequence: CASSPGYPYEQYF. The CDR3 DNA reads TGTGCCAGCTCACCAGGGTATCCCTACGAGCAGTACTTC.

CDR3 sequence (DNA): TGTGCCAGCCCACCCTCCTACAATGAGCAGTTCTTC. Its protein is CASPPSYNEQFF. V usage is TRBV27 and J usage is TRBJ2-1; D ambiguous. There are 12 residues in the CDR3. Germline assignment: CDR1 MNHEY and CDR2 SMNVEV (reference sequence). Between the trimmed V and J ends, which lost 8 bases and 0 bases, there was a span of 5 bases.

This clone has only a few counts. J is TRBJ1-2 and V is TRBV7-2, with D unclear. The V gene's germline CDR1 is SGHTA and CDR2 FQGNSA. The V end lost 5 bases, the J end lost 2 bases, and 12 bases lay between the germline ends. The CDR3 is made up of 14 amino acids. The CDR3 DNA sequence: TGTGCCAGCAGCGGCCCCTTGGGGAACTATGGCTACACCTTC. Translated: CASSGPLGNYGYTF.

This chain connects TRBV4-1 to TRBJ2-5, with TRBD2 identical over 8 bases. CDR1 and CDR2 from the germline V gene are MGHRA and YSYEKL. The V and J ends lost 1 base and 3 bases, in that order; junction bases with no gene match: 10. CDR3 length: 17 amino acids. CDR3 DNA: TGCGCCAGCAGCCAAGTGGTGGCTAGCGGGTTCAAAGAGACCCAGTACTTC. Amino acid sequence: CASSQVVASGFKETQYF.

The chain carries TRBV6-6 and TRBJ1-4; D unclear. Deletions cut 2 bases from V and 0 bases from J, with 10 bases between. This CDR3 is 16 amino acids long. CDR1 and CDR2 from the germline V gene are MNHNY and SVGAGI (reference sequence). The CDR3: CASSYTDPATNEKLFF. In DNA, the CDR3 is TGTGCCAGCAGTTACACAGATCCTGCAACTAATGAAAAACTGTTTTTT.

V and J are TRBV7-9 and TRBJ2-2; 7 positions match TRBD2. Germline-derived CDR1 and CDR2 are SEHNR and FQNEAQ (reference sequence). The V segment lost 4 bases and the J segment 1 base; nucleotides outside the gene matches: 6. CDR3 length: 16 residues. Written as DNA, the CDR3 is TGTGCCAGCAGCTATTCACCTAGCGGGAACACCGGGGAGCTGTTTTTT. This sequence encodes CASSYSPSGNTGELFF. Full variable domain (rest looked up from reference TRBV7-9 and TRBJ2-2): DTGVSQNPRHKITKRGQNVTFRCDPISEHNRLYWYRQTLGQGPEFLTYFQNEAQLEKSRLLSDRFSAERPKGSFSTLEIQRTEQGDSAMYLCASSYSPSGNTGELFFGEGSRLTVL.

In this sample, this clone turned up once. The genes are TRBV28 and TRBJ1-2; D not certain. This CDR3 comprises 10 residues. V lost 3 bases and J lost 6, with 2 bases in between. Germline V gene lookup returns CDR1 MDHEN and CDR2 SYDVKM. The CDR3 nucleotides are TGTGCCAGCAGTTTGGATGGCTACACCTTC. Translation: CASSLDGYTF.

This chain joins TRBV18 and TRBJ1-2, with D perhaps TRBD1 (5 bases). The ends were cut back, 1 base at V and 6 bases at J, with 9 bases in the middle. The CDR3 runs 13 residues. CDR1 is KGHSH, CDR2 LQKENI, per germline. The CDR3: CASSPRQRDGYTF. The CDR3 DNA reads as TGTGCCAGCTCACCACGACAGAGAGATGGCTACACCTTC. Based on the CDR3 plus reference TRBV18 and TRBJ1-2, the full variable domain is NAGVMQNPRHLVRRRGQEARLRCSPMKGHSHVYWYRQLPEEGLKFMVYLQKENIIDESGMPKERFSAEFPKEGPSILRIQQVVRGDSAAYFCASSPRQRDGYTFGSGTRLTVV.

The V gene is TRBV19, the J gene TRBJ2-3; TRBD1 matches 11 bases. J gave up 4 bases and V 7 bases, and 13 bases lay outside the gene matches. Germline CDR1 and CDR2: LNHDA and SQIVND (reference sequence). The CDR3 runs 17 residues. The CDR3 protein is CASTASTRTGGADTQYF. DNA for the CDR3: TGTGCCAGTACCGCCTCTACCCGGACAGGGGGCGCAGATACGCAGTATTTT.

The CDR3 coding sequence is TGTGCCAGTAGTACTACAGGGTTGAATCAGCCCCAGCATTTT. This gives the protein CASSTTGLNQPQHF. This chain connects TRBV19 to TRBJ1-5, with TRBD1 as a possible D gene (6 bases). The V and J ends lost 4 bases and 4 bases respectively, with 11 bases between them. Germline V gene data show CDR1 as LNHDA and CDR2 as SQIVND (reference sequence). CDR3 size: 14 residues.

V usage is TRBV11-2 and J usage is TRBJ2-7; D is ambiguous. The CDR3 runs to 15 residues. Germline V lookup: CDR1 SGHAT, CDR2 FQNNGV. Deletions cut 2 bases from V and 0 bases from J, with 11 bases between. The CDR3 sequence is CASSLLVLSSYEQYF. CDR3 bases: TGTGCCAGCAGCTTATTGGTCTTGAGCTCCTACGAGCAGTACTTC.

The genes are TRBV7-9 and TRBJ1-6; unclear D gene. V was shortened by 1 base and J by 7 bases, with 5 bases between the two germline ends. The germline V gene encodes CDR1 SEHNR and CDR2 FQNEAQ (reference sequence). The CDR3 is 13 amino acids. The chain's CDR3 is CASSLGLNSPLHF. The CDR3 DNA is TGTGCCAGCAGCTTAGGGTTAAATTCACCCCTCCACTTT.

This clone was counted only a few times. V usage is TRBV4-2 and J usage is TRBJ2-5, with 12 bases that match TRBD1. Germline CDR1 reads LGHNA; CDR2 reads YNFKEQ. The CDR3 consists of 15 residues. V shed 6 bases, J shed 4 bases, and the junction held 6 bases outside the gene matches. The CDR3 loop is CASRSGQGAPETQYF. The CDR3 coding sequence is TGTGCCAGCAGATCGGGACAGGGGGCCCCAGAGACCCAGTACTTC.

This clone was seen more than once but under ten times. The J gene is TRBJ2-5, the V gene TRBV4-1; D is unclear. This CDR3 has 14 residues. From germline, CDR1 is MGHRA and CDR2 YSYEKL. V lost 4 bases, J lost 3 bases, and 12 bases lay in between. CDR3 amino acids: CASSPSDRKETQYF. As DNA, the CDR3 is TGCGCCAGCAGCCCGAGCGACCGGAAAGAGACCCAGTACTTC.